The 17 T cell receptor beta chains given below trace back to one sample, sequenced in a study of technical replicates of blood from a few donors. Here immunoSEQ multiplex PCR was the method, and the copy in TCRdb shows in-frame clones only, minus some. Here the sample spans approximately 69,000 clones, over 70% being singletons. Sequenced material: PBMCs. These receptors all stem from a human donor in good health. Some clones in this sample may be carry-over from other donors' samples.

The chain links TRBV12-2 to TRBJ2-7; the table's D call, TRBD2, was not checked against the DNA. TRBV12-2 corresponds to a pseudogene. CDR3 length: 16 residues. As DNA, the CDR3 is TGTGCAAGTCGCTTAGCGTGGCAGCGGGATAACTACGAGCAGTACTTC. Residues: CASRLAWQRDNYEQYF.

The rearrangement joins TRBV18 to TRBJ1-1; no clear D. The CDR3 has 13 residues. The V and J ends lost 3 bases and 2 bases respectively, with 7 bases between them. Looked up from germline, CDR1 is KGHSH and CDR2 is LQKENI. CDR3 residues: CASSPAQNTEAFF. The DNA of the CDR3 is TGTGCCAGCTCACCGGCACAAAACACTGAAGCTTTCTTT. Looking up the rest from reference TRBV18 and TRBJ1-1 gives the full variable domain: NAGVMQNPRHLVRRRGQEARLRCSPMKGHSHVYWYRQLPEEGLKFMVYLQKENIIDESGMPKERFSAEFPKEGPSILRIQQVVRGDSAAYFCASSPAQNTEAFFGQGTRLTVV.

This CDR3 reads CASSWTGGVDYGYTF. CDR3 in DNA: TGTGCCAGCAGCTGGACAGGGGGGGTCGACTATGGCTACACCTTC. The rearrangement joins TRBV5-5 to TRBJ1-2, with TRBD1 matching over 10 bases. CDR1 SGHKS and CDR2 YYEKEE come from the germline V gene (reference sequence). J was trimmed by 3 bases and V by 3 bases; bases with no gene match: 5. CDR3 length: 15 amino acids.

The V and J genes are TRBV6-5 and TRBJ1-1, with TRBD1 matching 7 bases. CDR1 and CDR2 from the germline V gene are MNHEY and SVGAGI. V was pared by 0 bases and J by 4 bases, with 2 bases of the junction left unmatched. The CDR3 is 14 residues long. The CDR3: CASSYSTGRTEAFF. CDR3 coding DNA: TGTGCCAGCAGTTACTCGACAGGGCGCACTGAAGCTTTCTTT.

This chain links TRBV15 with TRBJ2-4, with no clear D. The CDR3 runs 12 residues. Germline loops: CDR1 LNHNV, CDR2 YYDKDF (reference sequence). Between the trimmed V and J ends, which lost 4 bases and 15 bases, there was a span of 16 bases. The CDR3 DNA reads TGTGCCACCAGCAACTATGACTCCGTGCGGTACTTC. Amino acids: CATSNYDSVRYF. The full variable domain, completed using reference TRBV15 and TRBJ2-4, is DAMVIQNPRYQVTQFGKPVTLSCSQTLNHNVMYWYQQKSSQAPKLLFHYYDKDFNNEADTPDNFQSRRPNTSFCFLDIRSPGLGDTAMYLCATSNYDSVRYFGAGTRLSVL.

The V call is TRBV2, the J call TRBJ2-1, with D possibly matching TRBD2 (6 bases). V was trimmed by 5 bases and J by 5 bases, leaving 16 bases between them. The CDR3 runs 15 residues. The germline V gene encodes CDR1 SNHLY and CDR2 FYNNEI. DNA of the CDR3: TGTGCCAGCAGTCACCTGCCGGGAGTAGACAATGAGCAGTTCTTC. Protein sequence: CASSHLPGVDNEQFF.

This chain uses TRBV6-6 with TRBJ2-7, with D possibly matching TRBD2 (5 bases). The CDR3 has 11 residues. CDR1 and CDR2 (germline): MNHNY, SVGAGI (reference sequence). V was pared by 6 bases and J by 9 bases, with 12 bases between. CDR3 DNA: TGTGCCAGCAGCTCCGGGAAAAGGCAGTACTTC. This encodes CASSSGKRQYF.

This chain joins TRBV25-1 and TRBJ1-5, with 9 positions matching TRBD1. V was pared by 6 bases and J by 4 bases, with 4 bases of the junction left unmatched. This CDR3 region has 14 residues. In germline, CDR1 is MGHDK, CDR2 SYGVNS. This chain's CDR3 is CASRGQGRNQPQHF. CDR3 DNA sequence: TGTGCCAGCAGAGGACAGGGGAGAAATCAGCCCCAGCATTTT.

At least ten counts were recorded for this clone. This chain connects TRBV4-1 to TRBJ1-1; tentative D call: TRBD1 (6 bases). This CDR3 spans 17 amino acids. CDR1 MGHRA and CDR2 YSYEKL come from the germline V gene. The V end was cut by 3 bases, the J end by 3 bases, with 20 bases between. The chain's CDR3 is CASSHLPGQSRDTEAFF. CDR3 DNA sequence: TGCGCCAGCAGCCATCTCCCAGGACAGTCGAGGGACACTGAAGCTTTCTTT.

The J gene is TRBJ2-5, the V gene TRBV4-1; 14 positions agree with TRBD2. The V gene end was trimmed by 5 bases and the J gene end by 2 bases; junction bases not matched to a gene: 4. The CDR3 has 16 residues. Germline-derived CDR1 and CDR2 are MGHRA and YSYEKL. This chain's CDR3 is CASSYRLAGGQETQYF. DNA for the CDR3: TGCGCCAGCAGCTACCGACTAGCGGGGGGGCAAGAGACCCAGTACTTC.

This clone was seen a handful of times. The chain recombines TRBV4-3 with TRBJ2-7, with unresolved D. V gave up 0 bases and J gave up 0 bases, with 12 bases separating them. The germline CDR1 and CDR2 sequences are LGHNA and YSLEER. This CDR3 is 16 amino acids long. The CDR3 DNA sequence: TGCGCCAGCAGCCAAGATTTCCTCCCTCCCTCCTACGAGCAGTACTTC. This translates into CASSQDFLPPSYEQYF.

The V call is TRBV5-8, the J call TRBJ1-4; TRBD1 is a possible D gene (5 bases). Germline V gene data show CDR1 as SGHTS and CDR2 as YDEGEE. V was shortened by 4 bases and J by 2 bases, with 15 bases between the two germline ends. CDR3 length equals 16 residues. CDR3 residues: CASSPGTGGTNEKLFF. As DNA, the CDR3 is TGTGCCAGCAGCCCCGGGACTGGGGGGACTAATGAAAAACTGTTTTTT.

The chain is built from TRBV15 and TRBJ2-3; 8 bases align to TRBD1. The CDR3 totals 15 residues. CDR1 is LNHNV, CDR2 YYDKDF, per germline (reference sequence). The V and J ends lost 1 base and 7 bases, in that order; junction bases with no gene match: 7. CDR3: CATSRGGRGLNTQYF. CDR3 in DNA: TGTGCCACCAGCAGAGGGGGCAGGGGGCTAAATACGCAGTATTTT.

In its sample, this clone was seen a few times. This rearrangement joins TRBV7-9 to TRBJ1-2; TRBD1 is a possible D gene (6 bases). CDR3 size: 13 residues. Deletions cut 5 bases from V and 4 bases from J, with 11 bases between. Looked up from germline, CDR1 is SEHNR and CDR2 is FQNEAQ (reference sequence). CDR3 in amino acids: CASSEGQTYGYTF. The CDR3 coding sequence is TGTGCCAGCAGCGAAGGACAGACCTATGGCTACACCTTC.

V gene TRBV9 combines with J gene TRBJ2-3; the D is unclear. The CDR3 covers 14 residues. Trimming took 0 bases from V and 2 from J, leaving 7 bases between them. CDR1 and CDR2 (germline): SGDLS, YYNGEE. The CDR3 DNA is TGTGCCAGCAGCGTAGCCCATTTCACAGATACGCAGTATTTT. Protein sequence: CASSVAHFTDTQYF.

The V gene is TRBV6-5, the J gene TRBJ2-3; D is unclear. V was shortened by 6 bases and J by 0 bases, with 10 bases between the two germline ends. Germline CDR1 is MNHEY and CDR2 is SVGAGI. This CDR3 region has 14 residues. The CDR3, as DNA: TGTGCCAGCAGGGTGATCCAGAGCACAGATACGCAGTATTTT. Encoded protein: CASRVIQSTDTQYF.

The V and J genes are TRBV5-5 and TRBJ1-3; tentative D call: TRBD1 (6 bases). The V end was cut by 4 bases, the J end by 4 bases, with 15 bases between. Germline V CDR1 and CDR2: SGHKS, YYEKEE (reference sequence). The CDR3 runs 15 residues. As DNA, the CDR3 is TGTGCCAGCAGCCCGGAGGGGGGGCTAGGAAACACCATATATTTT. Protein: CASSPEGGLGNTIYF.